The sequence of this TCR beta chain was determined in a study of CD4 and CD8 cells across lung adenocarcinoma regions. A single record per CDR3 protein comes from TCRdb applying MiXCR to the PCR reads. The data hold some 20,000 distinct CDR3 sequences, with roughly half observed a single time. Samples came from patients with localized non-small cell lung adenocarcinoma. Looked up from germline, CDR1 is SGHAT and CDR2 is FQNNGV. The CDR3 is 14 residues long. The rearrangement joins TRBV11-2 to TRBJ2-5; no reliable D call. The J call may be wrong; the DNA end is better matched by TRBJ2-7. The sequenced sample consisted of CD8+ T cells from the center of a lung tumor. The receptor comes from a female donor with lung adenocarcinoma. The CD4 and CD8 labels of this study may be unreliable. The CDR3: CASSLDRPGNEQYF. The CDR3 coding sequence is TGTGCCAGCAGCTTAGACAGGCCCGGAAACGAGCAGTACTTC.